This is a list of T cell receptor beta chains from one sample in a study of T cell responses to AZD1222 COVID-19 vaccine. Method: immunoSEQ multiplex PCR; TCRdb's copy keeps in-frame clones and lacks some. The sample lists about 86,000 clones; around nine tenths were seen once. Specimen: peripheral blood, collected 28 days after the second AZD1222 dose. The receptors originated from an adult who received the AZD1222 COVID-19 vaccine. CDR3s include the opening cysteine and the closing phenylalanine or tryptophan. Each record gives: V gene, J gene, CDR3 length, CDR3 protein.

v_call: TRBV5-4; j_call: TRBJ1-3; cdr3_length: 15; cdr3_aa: CASSLDIGLGNTIYF
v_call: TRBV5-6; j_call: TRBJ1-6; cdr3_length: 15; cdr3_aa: CASSSRLRGDSPLHF
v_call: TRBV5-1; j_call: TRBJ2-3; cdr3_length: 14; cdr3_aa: CASSRGQGTDTQYF
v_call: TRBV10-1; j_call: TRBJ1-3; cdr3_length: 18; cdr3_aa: CASSTPRDPLYPGNTIYF
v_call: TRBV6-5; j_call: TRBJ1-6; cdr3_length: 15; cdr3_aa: CASKDRGTANSPLHF
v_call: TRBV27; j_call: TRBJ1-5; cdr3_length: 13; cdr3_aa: CASSSQGRQPQHF
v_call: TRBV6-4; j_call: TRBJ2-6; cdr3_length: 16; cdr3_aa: CASSDLTDSGANVLTF
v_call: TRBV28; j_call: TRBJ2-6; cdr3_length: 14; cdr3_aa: CASKLPGSHNVLTF
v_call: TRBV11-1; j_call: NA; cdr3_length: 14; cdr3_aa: CASSSGTGFYEQYF
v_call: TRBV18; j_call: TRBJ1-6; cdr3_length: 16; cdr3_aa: CASSPNWGRNNSPLHF
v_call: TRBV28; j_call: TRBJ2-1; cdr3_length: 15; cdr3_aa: CASSSGTGITNEQFF
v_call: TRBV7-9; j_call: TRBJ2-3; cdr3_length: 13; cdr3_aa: CASSFPDTDTQYF
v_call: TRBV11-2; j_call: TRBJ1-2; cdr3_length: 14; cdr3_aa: CASSSVRADYGYTF
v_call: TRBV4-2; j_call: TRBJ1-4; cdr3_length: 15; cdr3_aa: CASSPPQGFVEKLFF
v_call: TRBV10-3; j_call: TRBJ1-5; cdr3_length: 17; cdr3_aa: CAISERQGSVGDQPQHF
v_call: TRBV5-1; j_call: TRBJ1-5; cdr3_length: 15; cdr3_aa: CASSLVRDANQPQHF
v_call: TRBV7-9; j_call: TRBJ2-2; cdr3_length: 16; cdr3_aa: CASSPEVAPNTGELFF
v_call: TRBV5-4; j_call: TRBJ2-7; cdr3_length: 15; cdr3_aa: CASSLELGPTSEQYF
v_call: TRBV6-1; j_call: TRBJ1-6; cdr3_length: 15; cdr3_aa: CASSEDPGNYSPLHF
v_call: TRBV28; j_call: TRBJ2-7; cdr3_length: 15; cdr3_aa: CASSSFPVQALEQYF
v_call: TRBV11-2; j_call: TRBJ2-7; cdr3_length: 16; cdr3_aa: CASSVSGGGTDYEQYF
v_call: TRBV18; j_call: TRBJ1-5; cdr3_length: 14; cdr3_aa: CASSPQGGNQPQHF
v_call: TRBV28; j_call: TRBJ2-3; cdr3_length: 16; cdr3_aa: CASSNSGRASTDTQYF
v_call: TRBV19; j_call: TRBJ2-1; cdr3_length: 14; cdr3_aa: CASTPSGSIYEQFF
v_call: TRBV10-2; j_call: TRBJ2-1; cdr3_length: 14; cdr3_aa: CASSEDGPYNEQFF
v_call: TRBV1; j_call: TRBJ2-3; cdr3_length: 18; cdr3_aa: CTSSQESTSGKIADTQYF
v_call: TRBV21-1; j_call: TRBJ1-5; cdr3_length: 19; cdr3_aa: CASSNGCRGRPNSNQPQHF
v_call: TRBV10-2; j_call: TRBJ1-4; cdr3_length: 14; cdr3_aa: CASSGQTTNEKLFF
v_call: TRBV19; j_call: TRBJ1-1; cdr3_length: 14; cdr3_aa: CASRPGQGTTEAFF
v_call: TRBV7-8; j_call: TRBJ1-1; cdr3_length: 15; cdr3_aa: CASSAYGVSNTEAFF
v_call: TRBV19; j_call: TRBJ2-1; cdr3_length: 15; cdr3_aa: CASSTLAVSYNEQFF
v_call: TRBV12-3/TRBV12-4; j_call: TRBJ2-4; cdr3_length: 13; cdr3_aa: CASSLGQGYIQYF
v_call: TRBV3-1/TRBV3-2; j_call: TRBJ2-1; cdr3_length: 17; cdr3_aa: CASSPRRSGSFYNEQFF
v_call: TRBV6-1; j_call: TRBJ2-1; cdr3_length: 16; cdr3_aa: CASSEWAGSSYNEQFF
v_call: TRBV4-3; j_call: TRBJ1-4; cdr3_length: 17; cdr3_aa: CASSQGTGGATNEKLFF
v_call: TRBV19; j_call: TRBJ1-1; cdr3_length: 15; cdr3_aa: CASSSPGLPNTEAFF